This T cell receptor (beta chain) stems from a study of identifying expanded T cells in peripheral blood. Healthy donors had no documented immune events, such as infections, while sampled. Method: immunoSEQ multiplex PCR; TCRdb's copy keeps in-frame clones and lacks some. The sample consists of about 100,000 clones, around nine tenths of them appearing once. Broader study findings: Variance in clone template counts between approximately two-week samples significantly increased with total template count across all healthy donors. Over approximately two and four weeks, about 15 and 18 clones changed, versus approximately 1.1 between replicates.

Regarding this clone: Its cognate antigen is unknown.

Trimming shortened V by 5 bases and J by 0 bases, and 17 bases separated the two germline ends. The CDR3 runs 16 residues. Germline V gives CDR1 LNHDA, CDR2 SQIVND (reference sequence). This clonotype originated in a person aged 18 to 75 in good health. The sequencing sample was made of blood. This sequence joins TRBV19 and TRBJ2-7; a weak D match, TRBD1 (5 bases). CDR3 region: CASSAKTGVPSYEQYF. The CDR3 DNA sequence: TGTGCCAGTAGTGCAAAAACAGGCGTACCCTCCTACGAGCAGTACTTC. Supplemented by reference TRBV19 and TRBJ2-7, the full variable domain reads DGGITQSPKYLFRKEGQNVTLSCEQNLNHDAMYWYRQDPGQGLRLIYYSQIVNDFQKGDIAEGYSVSREKKESFPLTVTSAQKNPTAFYLCASSAKTGVPSYEQYFGPGTRLTVT.